Listed below are T cell receptor beta chains from one sample, sequenced in a study of cytomegalovirus exposure and HLA in healthy donors. The repertoire was sequenced with immunoSEQ multiplex PCR; TCRdb's copy has only in-frame clones and lacks some. The table has 90,000 to 100,000 clones, around three quarters seen once; the top ten hold 2% to 2.5%. The sequenced sample consisted of PBMCs. These receptors all stem from a man aged 40-50 years in good health and CMV-seronegative. CDR3s leave out the opening cysteine and the closing phenylalanine or tryptophan. A D gene is named only where the DNA matches it firmly.

v_gene: TRBV7-2
j_gene: TRBJ2-1
d_gene: -
CDR3aa: ASSFGGSYNEQF

v_gene: TRBV28
j_gene: TRBJ2-5
d_gene: TRBD1
CDR3aa: ASRTGASETQY

v_gene: TRBV28
j_gene: TRBJ2-1
d_gene: TRBD1
CDR3aa: ASSAGTVSYNEQF

v_gene: TRBV5-4
j_gene: TRBJ2-3
d_gene: TRBD2
CDR3aa: ASSSRGLAGVTFTDTQY

v_gene: TRBV4-2
j_gene: TRBJ2-3
d_gene: TRBD2
CDR3aa: ASSPRGGVTDTQY

v_gene: TRBV6-1
j_gene: TRBJ1-2
d_gene: TRBD1
CDR3aa: ASSPLRGRGYGYT

v_gene: TRBV9
j_gene: TRBJ2-2
d_gene: TRBD1
CDR3aa: ASSSTGYTGELF

v_gene: TRBV10-1
j_gene: TRBJ2-1
d_gene: TRBD2
CDR3aa: ASSESGGDNEQF

v_gene: TRBV18
j_gene: TRBJ2-7
d_gene: TRBD2
CDR3aa: ASSPSLKRDSYEQY

v_gene: TRBV2
j_gene: TRBJ2-7
d_gene: -
CDR3aa: ASSEGQGRDEQY

v_gene: TRBV7-6
j_gene: TRBJ1-5
d_gene: -
CDR3aa: ASSSLAGKNNQPQH

v_gene: TRBV5-1
j_gene: TRBJ1-1
d_gene: -
CDR3aa: ASFQDYTEAF

v_gene: TRBV10-3
j_gene: TRBJ2-3
d_gene: -
CDR3aa: AISDPGQGSTDTQY

v_gene: TRBV5-4
j_gene: TRBJ1-2
d_gene: TRBD1
CDR3aa: ASSWDRATLNYGYT

v_gene: TRBV6-6
j_gene: TRBJ2-7
d_gene: TRBD2
CDR3aa: ASTPAGGSRGYEQY

v_gene: TRBV2
j_gene: TRBJ2-7
d_gene: TRBD2
CDR3aa: ASSAPKGTSGRTYEQY

v_gene: TRBV5-4
j_gene: TRBJ2-5
d_gene: -
CDR3aa: ASSSELSGLGRGETQY

v_gene: TRBV18
j_gene: TRBJ2-1
d_gene: -
CDR3aa: ASRSEGSEQF

v_gene: TRBV19
j_gene: TRBJ2-1
d_gene: TRBD2
CDR3aa: ASTNRRLAAPNEQF

v_gene: TRBV7-9
j_gene: TRBJ2-1
d_gene: TRBD2
CDR3aa: ASSPYPSGGSYNEQF

v_gene: TRBV10-3
j_gene: TRBJ2-1
d_gene: TRBD2
CDR3aa: AISGTGRESGTSGRASYNEQF

v_gene: TRBV6-1
j_gene: TRBJ1-5
d_gene: -
CDR3aa: ASRQGGDNQPQH

v_gene: TRBV14
j_gene: TRBJ2-1
d_gene: -
CDR3aa: ASSQYYNEQF

v_gene: TRBV4-3
j_gene: TRBJ2-3
d_gene: -
CDR3aa: ASSQVDVQEADTQY

v_gene: TRBV10-1
j_gene: TRBJ1-5
d_gene: TRBD1
CDR3aa: ASSSTSDRIPQH

v_gene: TRBV7-3
j_gene: TRBJ2-5
d_gene: -
CDR3aa: ASSFLPHRGGTQY

v_gene: TRBV5-4
j_gene: TRBJ2-5
d_gene: TRBD2
CDR3aa: ASSLTSGVQETQY

v_gene: TRBV5-4
j_gene: TRBJ2-5
d_gene: TRBD2
CDR3aa: ASSETSGGPPGETQY

v_gene: TRBV28
j_gene: -
d_gene: -
CDR3aa: ASSLLQEPYEQY

v_gene: TRBV5-8
j_gene: TRBJ1-4
d_gene: -
CDR3aa: ASSGGLTTNEKLF

v_gene: TRBV14
j_gene: TRBJ2-1
d_gene: TRBD1
CDR3aa: ASSQEGTLRDSQYNEQF

v_gene: TRBV7-9
j_gene: TRBJ2-7
d_gene: -
CDR3aa: SSGRSAVHSYEQY

v_gene: TRBV2
j_gene: TRBJ2-2
d_gene: -
CDR3aa: ASSDATQMAGELF

v_gene: TRBV18
j_gene: TRBJ2-7
d_gene: TRBD2
CDR3aa: ASSSRTSGSYEQY

v_gene: TRBV9
j_gene: TRBJ2-1
d_gene: TRBD2
CDR3aa: ASSARTSGSWEQF

v_gene: TRBV7-7
j_gene: TRBJ2-2
d_gene: -
CDR3aa: ASSLAQGGELF

v_gene: TRBV6-1
j_gene: TRBJ1-2
d_gene: -
CDR3aa: ASSEDRDGYT

v_gene: TRBV7-2
j_gene: TRBJ1-1
d_gene: -
CDR3aa: ASSLRGGLGEAF

v_gene: TRBV5-1
j_gene: TRBJ1-6
d_gene: -
CDR3aa: ASKYNQGMGSPLH

v_gene: TRBV5-1
j_gene: TRBJ1-2
d_gene: TRBD1
CDR3aa: ASSQPGQGVSGYT

v_gene: TRBV7-9
j_gene: TRBJ2-5
d_gene: -
CDR3aa: ASSLGSGRETQY

v_gene: TRBV27
j_gene: TRBJ1-3
d_gene: TRBD1
CDR3aa: ASSVRGRGNTIY

v_gene: TRBV4-3
j_gene: -
d_gene: -
CDR3aa: ASSPGHGNGLYEQY

v_gene: TRBV7-9
j_gene: TRBJ1-2
d_gene: -
CDR3aa: ASSSRQLSGSGEIYGYT

v_gene: TRBV6-1
j_gene: TRBJ1-1
d_gene: -
CDR3aa: ASRTTGLAF

v_gene: TRBV5-1
j_gene: TRBJ1-1
d_gene: TRBD1
CDR3aa: ASSLQGATLNTEAF

v_gene: TRBV28
j_gene: TRBJ2-7
d_gene: TRBD2
CDR3aa: ASVRGGYEQY

v_gene: TRBV7-3
j_gene: TRBJ2-2
d_gene: -
CDR3aa: ASSLGQTSNTGELF

v_gene: TRBV4-2
j_gene: TRBJ2-7
d_gene: -
CDR3aa: ASSQGGISYEQY

v_gene: TRBV7-9
j_gene: TRBJ2-7
d_gene: TRBD1
CDR3aa: SSSRTGAYEQY

v_gene: TRBV9
j_gene: TRBJ1-6
d_gene: TRBD1
CDR3aa: ASSPLGQEDSPLH

v_gene: TRBV5-1
j_gene: TRBJ2-7
d_gene: TRBD2
CDR3aa: ASSSLAGLGEQY

v_gene: TRBV7-3
j_gene: TRBJ2-7
d_gene: -
CDR3aa: ASTEGILGGYEQY